The entry below gives a single TCR beta chain sequence along with its context. The sample is drawn from a study of T cell responses to AZD1222 COVID-19 vaccine. The CDR3 totals 12 residues. Trimming shortened V by 0 bases and J by 4 bases, and 7 bases separated the two germline ends. Germline V gives CDR1 GTSNPN, CDR2 SVGIG (reference sequence). Libraries were prepared by immunoSEQ multiplex PCR; TCRdb keeps only in-frame clonotypes and omits some of them. This table holds 130,000 or so clones, roughly nine tenths found once. This chain connects TRBV30 to TRBJ2-7; D is possibly TRBD1 or TRBD2 (5 bases each). The source was peripheral blood, collected 28 days after the second AZD1222 dose. The receptor's source is an adult who received the AZD1222 COVID-19 vaccine. The CDR3 DNA reads as TGTGCCTGGAGTGTGAGGGGTTACGAGCAGTACTTC. Translated: CAWSVRGYEQYF.